This is a list of T cell receptor beta chains from one sample in a study of T cell responses to AZD1222 COVID-19 vaccine. The repertoire was sequenced with immunoSEQ multiplex PCR; TCRdb's copy has only in-frame clones and lacks some. The sample holds roughly 120,000 clones, 70% to 90% seen once. The sample here was peripheral blood, taken on day 0 of AZD1222 vaccination. Every receptor here comes from an adult in good health. Each CDR3 is given with its conserved first and last residue. Fields, in order: clone size, V gene, D gene, J gene, CDR3 DNA, CDR3 protein. The D gene is left open where the match is weak. Rows give clone size only sometimes, using once, few, many, or a class for an expanded clone.

-	TRBV11-2	-	TRBJ1-1	TGTGCCAGCAGCTTAGGACGGATCATGAACACTGAAGCTTTCTTT	CASSLGRIMNTEAFF
-	TRBV5-1	-	TRBJ2-3	TGCGCCAGCAGCTTGGGGACAGACACAGATACGCAGTATTTT	CASSLGTDTDTQYF
-	TRBV7-8	-	TRBJ1-4	TGTGCCAGCAGCTTAGAGACCGGGGGCGGGTATGAAAAACTGTTTTTT	CASSLETGGGYEKLFF
-	TRBV6-5	TRBD2	TRBJ2-5	TGTGCCAGCAGTTACTCTAGCGGGGGGGCGGTGGAGACCCAGTACTTC	CASSYSSGGAVETQYF
-	TRBV27	TRBD1	TRBJ2-2	TGTGCCAGCAGTTTAAGGGAGACAGGGGCCACCGGGGAGCTGTTTTTT	CASSLRETGATGELFF
-	TRBV10-3	TRBD1	TRBJ1-2	TGTGCCATCAGTGACACGGACAGGGTAGACTATGGCTACACCTTC	CAISDTDRVDYGYTF
-	TRBV10-3	TRBD1	TRBJ1-6	TGTGCCATCGGAATGGACAGGGAGGGGTCACCCCTCCACTTT	CAIGMDREGSPLHF
once	TRBV7-9	TRBD1	TRBJ1-2	TGTGCCAGCAGCACCCGGACAGGGTTTAACTATGGCTACACCTTC	CASSTRTGFNYGYTF
-	TRBV7-3	-	TRBJ1-1	TGTGCCAGCAGCTCCGGGGGCGCGGCGACTGAAGCTTTCTTT	CASSSGGAATEAFF
once	TRBV4-3	-	TRBJ1-2	TGCGCCAGCAGCCAAGACAGGGGAGGGGTATATGGCTACACCTTC	CASSQDRGGVYGYTF
once	TRBV5-6	TRBD2	TRBJ2-3	TGTGCCAGCAGCCGGGAGGGGACGGCAGGTACGCAGTATTTT	CASSREGTAGTQYF
-	TRBV6-6	-	TRBJ2-2	TGTGCCAGTTCATTCACTACCCACACCGGGGAGCTGTTTTTT	CASSFTTHTGELFF
-	TRBV11-2	TRBD2	TRBJ2-5	TGTGCCAGCAGCTCCCTAGCGGGGGAGGAGGAGACCCAGTACTTC	CASSSLAGEEETQYF
-	TRBV7-2	-	TRBJ2-3	TGTGCCAGCAGCCCATCCGGGACCCCAGGGACAGATACGCAGTATTTT	CASSPSGTPGTDTQYF
-	TRBV7-9	TRBD1	TRBJ1-5	TGTGCCAGCAGCTTAGGACAGGGGACGCCTAATCAGCCCCAGCATTTT	CASSLGQGTPNQPQHF
-	TRBV29-1	-	TRBJ1-5	TGCAGCGTTGAACAGGGGAAGGATCAGCCCCAGCATTTT	CSVEQGKDQPQHF
-	TRBV29-1	-	TRBJ1-4	TGCAGCGTGCGGGGGGCTAATGAAAAACTGTTTTTT	CSVRGANEKLFF
-	TRBV11-2	-	TRBJ2-3	TGTGCCAGCAGCTTGGGTCAGGCCCGCACAGATACGCAGTATTTT	CASSLGQARTDTQYF
-	TRBV28	TRBD1	TRBJ2-5	TGTGCCAGCAGCCAGACAGGGAGAGAGACCCAGTACTTC	CASSQTGRETQYF
-	TRBV4-2	-	TRBJ2-1	TGTGCCAGCAGCCAGTTGGGGCAGGGGAATGAGCAGTTCTTC	CASSQLGQGNEQFF
few	TRBV5-1	TRBD1	TRBJ1-1	TGCGCCAGCAGCCCAAGACCAGGGGGTGCAAACACTGAAGCTTTCTTT	CASSPRPGGANTEAFF
-	TRBV27	-	TRBJ1-1	TGTGCCAGCAGTTTAGAAACCGGGCTCGAAGCTTTCTTT	CASSLETGLEAFF
-	TRBV21-1	-	TRBJ2-1	TGTGCCAGCAGCATGAGGGACAGGGGACATGAGCAGTTCTTC	CASSMRDRGHEQFF
-	TRBV7-2	-	TRBJ1-6	TGTGCCAGCAGCTTCACACACTCCTATAATTCACCCCTCCACTTT	CASSFTHSYNSPLHF
-	TRBV28	-	TRBJ2-2	TGTGCCAGCAGCCCTCCGGGTGTGTGGGCGAACACCGGGGAGCTGTTTTTT	CASSPPGVWANTGELFF
-	TRBV11-2	-	TRBJ2-7	TGTGCCAGCAGCTTTGAGGATTTACGATCCGAGCAGTACTTC	CASSFEDLRSEQYF
-	TRBV6-5	-	TRBJ1-6	TGTGCCAGCAATATTGGCCTAGGCGGTTCACCCCTCCACTTT	CASNIGLGGSPLHF
-	TRBV5-4	-	TRBJ2-3	TGTGCCAGCAGCCCAGGGGCGGGAACATTACCTAGCACAGATACGCAGTATTTT	CASSPGAGTLPSTDTQYF
-	TRBV2	-	TRBJ1-2	TGTGCCAGCAGGGGGGGGGACACCTCCCTGGCTAACTATGGCTACACCTTC	CASRGGDTSLANYGYTF
-	TRBV9	-	TRBJ1-2	TGTGCCAGCAGCGCCCTTTCGACAGGCGGTTATGGCTACACCTTC	CASSALSTGGYGYTF
-	TRBV5-1	-	TRBJ1-2	TGCGCCAGCAGTGTCTCAGGGGCCCGATTTAACTATGGCTACACCTTC	CASSVSGARFNYGYTF
-	TRBV5-1	-	TRBJ1-3	TGCGCCAGCAGCCCCGGACCGCTCGTCTCTGGAAACACCATATATTTT	CASSPGPLVSGNTIYF
-	TRBV19	-	TRBJ2-7	TGTGCCAGTAGTATAGTCCCAGGAACCGGCGAGCAGTACTTC	CASSIVPGTGEQYF
-	TRBV6-5	TRBD1	TRBJ2-2	TGTGCCAGCAGCGGGGACAGAAACGGGGAGCTGTTTTTT	CASSGDRNGELFF
-	TRBV9	TRBD2	TRBJ2-5	TGTGCCAGCAGCGTAATGGGGGGGAAAGAGACCCAGTACTTC	CASSVMGGKETQYF
once	TRBV15	TRBD2	TRBJ2-3	TGTGCCACCAGCAGACGTACTGGCGGGGGATCGCCAGATACGCAGTATTTT	CATSRRTGGGSPDTQYF
-	TRBV4-3	-	TRBJ1-5	TGCGCCAGCAGCCAGGCCAGGGATCAGCCCCAGCATTTT	CASSQARDQPQHF
once	TRBV27	-	TRBJ1-1	TGTGCCAGCAGTTTCGGCAGATACACTGAAGCTTTCTTT	CASSFGRYTEAFF
-	TRBV7-6	-	TRBJ1-6	TGTGCCAGCAGCTTAGCAGGTTCCTATAATTCACCCCTCCACTTT	CASSLAGSYNSPLHF
-	TRBV5-1	-	TRBJ2-2	TGCGCCAGCAGCTTGGAAGGGGCGGCCGGGGAGCTGTTTTTT	CASSLEGAAGELFF
-	TRBV11-1	-	TRBJ2-2	TGTGCCAGCAGCTTACTGGACACCGGGGAGCTGTTTTTT	CASSLLDTGELFF
-	TRBV11-2	-	TRBJ1-1	TGTGCCAGCAGCTTCGCAGGGGTGAACACTGAAGCTTTCTTT	CASSFAGVNTEAFF
-	TRBV2	-	TRBJ1-6	TGTGCCAGCAGTGGTCAGGGTCCATCCTATAATTCACCCCTCCACTTT	CASSGQGPSYNSPLHF
-	TRBV7-2	-	TRBJ2-3	TGTGCCAGCAGCTTCACACCTACGGGGGTCCCAGATACGCAGTATTTT	CASSFTPTGVPDTQYF
-	TRBV10-2	TRBD1	TRBJ1-1	TGCGCCAGCAGTGACCCCTGGACAGGGATTAACACTGAAGCTTTCTTT	CASSDPWTGINTEAFF
once	TRBV6-5	TRBD1	TRBJ2-4	TGTGCCAGCGGTAATTTTCAGGGGGAGTATTACTTC	CASGNFQGEYYF
-	TRBV3-1/TRBV3-2	TRBD1	TRBJ1-1	TGTGCCAGCAGCCATCATGGTAGGACAGGGAACACTGAAGCTTTCTTT	CASSHHGRTGNTEAFF
once	TRBV19	-	TRBJ2-2	TGTGCCAGTAGTATAGGAAGGGGGTTCGACACCGGGGAGCTGTTTTTT	CASSIGRGFDTGELFF
-	TRBV6-5	TRBD1	TRBJ2-2	TGTGCCAGCAGTAAGGGACAGCAACACGGGGAGCTGTTTTTT	CASSKGQQHGELFF
-	TRBV6-1	-	TRBJ2-5	TGTGCCAGCAGTGAAGCGCGAGAGACCCAGTACTTC	CASSEARETQYF
-	TRBV12-3/TRBV12-4	-	TRBJ1-1	TGTGCCAGCAGTTTATCAATGAACACTGAAGCTTTCTTT	CASSLSMNTEAFF
-	TRBV3-1/TRBV3-2	-	TRBJ1-1	TGTGCCAGCAGCCAAGCGGGTTCGACTGAAGCTTTCTTT	CASSQAGSTEAFF
few	TRBV2	TRBD1	TRBJ1-6	TGTGCCAGCAGTGTACAGGGGGTTAGGTCACCCCTCCACTTT	CASSVQGVRSPLHF
few	TRBV7-2	-	TRBJ1-2	TGTGCCAGCAGCGAAGGACAGAACTATGGCTACACCTTC	CASSEGQNYGYTF
-	TRBV3-1/TRBV3-2	-	TRBJ1-2	TGTGCCAGCAGCCCCTACGGCGTCTCCACCAGGGATGGCTACACCTTC	CASSPYGVSTRDGYTF
once	TRBV3-1/TRBV3-2	-	TRBJ1-2	TGTGCCAGCAGCCAAGAACAGAGATGGATTGCTGGCTACACCTTC	CASSQEQRWIAGYTF
-	TRBV19	TRBD1	TRBJ1-1	TGTGCCAGTAGTATTTCCCCCCTCCCGGGACAGGGTTCCACTGAAGCTTTCTTT	CASSISPLPGQGSTEAFF